This record looks at one T cell receptor (beta chain) sequence and its context. The antigen it recognizes is unknown. No base quality values were provided; no much bigger clone lies one nucleotide off. Every donor was a healthy Caucasian. Three pairs of female monozygotic twins, all aged about 18 to 29 years, made up the twin cohort. Positive isolation kits from Invitrogen were used to isolate CD4+ and CD8+ T cell populations. The source of the sample is a study of identical twins (dated by TCRdb to about 2016). With regard to the full study: To test whether fetal clonotypes persist, the study used deep sequencing on TCR alpha and beta repertoires from monozygotic twins, unrelated adults of various ages, and cord blood. To rule out contamination, the twin experiments were replicated at different times with different library preparation protocols. General findings and caveats noted by the study authors: Compared with coincidental sharing between unrelated individuals, out-of-frame TCR alpha sequences shared between twins showed an excess of sequences with low generation probability. Because the same donors could not be followed over many years, the conclusions depended on cross-sectional statistical analysis. Out-of-frame TCR alpha sharing in monozygotic twins was systematically underestimated by recombination models, whereas sharing between unrelated individuals was in agreement with the recombination models. Invariant T cells such as MAIT and iNKT could partly confound zero-insertion analyses, though diverse VJ usage argued against this for most clonotypes. Fewer insertions were carried by abundant cord blood beta clonotypes, a similar but weaker trend appeared in young adult naive repertoires, and no such trend appeared in memory repertoires. Excess twin sharing in beta out-of-frame sequences was weaker because fewer shared sequences lowered the signal-to-noise ratio.

The method behind the library was 5' RACE. The sequencer listed for this sample is Illumina HiSeq 2000. A universal primer binding site was added through template switching, and the final cDNA carried a unique molecular identifier so that TCR cDNA molecules could be counted accurately. Specific primers in the conserved constant-segment region were used to synthesize first-strand cDNA for the TCR alpha and beta chains. To control for contamination, each cDNA library was double barcoded with a SMART-Mk sample barcode plus Illumina barcodes. TruSeq adapter sequences and Illumina sample barcodes were added in two successive PCR steps. TCR alpha and beta cDNA libraries were sequenced on the Illumina HiSeq platform with custom primers. As for the authors' bioinformatics: Unique molecular identifiers were extracted from raw reads with MiGEC, and CDR3 positions were determined with MiXCR. For each individual, recombination models were inferred using an EM algorithm with the repgenHMM and IGoR tools. The tcR package in R was used for shared clonotype analysis, with sharing normalized by the product of cloneset sizes. To study raw recombination free of thymic and clonal selection effects, out-of-frame nonproductive sequences were analyzed. TCRdb ran its own pipeline on the public reads, namely fastp trimming at Q25 and MiXCR clone calling, and kept in-frame beta chains. Rows are combined by CDR3 protein, so each entry shows the most common genes and DNA. These V and J calls rely on TCRdb rather than the paper's analysis. Present in this sample are around 490,000 distinct CDR3 sequences, 20% to 25% of which were seen just once. The ten largest clones capture 0.48% of the sample.

This sample also belongs to another study, concerning yellow fever vaccine responses in identical twins. Reported in the second study: According to the authors, the vaccine-induced T cell response in identical twins seemed to be partly convergent and partly specific to each individual. Focusing on identical twins, the study followed the T cell clones that responded to the vaccine, and did so with precision.

The sequence derives from a woman aged 18-35 years in good health. Sequenced input: CD4+ T cells sorted from blood.

The CDR3 sequence is CASSLPPGTGAYEQYF. The base sequence is TGTGCCAGCAGTCTCCCTCCCGGGACAGGGGCCTACGAGCAGTACTTC. Recombination joined TRBV12-3 or TRBV12-4 with TRBJ2-7, with 10 bases aligning to TRBD1. Counted from cysteine to phenylalanine, this CDR3 has 16 amino acids. Solely the CDR3 DNA is kept, with 48 bases framed from the first base. V lost 5 bases and J lost 2 bases, and the count of bases not matched to a germline gene is 9.